This TCR beta chain was identified in a study of CD8 T cells in Susac syndrome. This CDR3 region has 16 residues. CDR1 and CDR2 from the germline V gene are MDHEN and SYDVKM. With V trimmed by 5 bases and J by 2 bases, 8 bases remained unmatched. TEMRA cells were FACS-enriched and CD8+ and CD4+ T cells negatively isolated. Random hexamers served to reverse transcribe about 0.5 to 1 ug RNA. One entry per CDR3 protein, called by TCRdb with MiXCR from the immunoSEQ multiplex PCR reads. The table records around 300,000 distinct CDR3 sequences, almost 85% of them present only once. The chain has TRBV28 and TRBJ2-1; 8 bases agree with TRBD2. The source material was CD8+ T cells from PBMCs. This receptor was taken from a human donor with multiple sclerosis. The CDR3 sequence is CASSPLTSATYNEQFF. The CDR3 DNA follows: TGTGCCAGCAGTCCTCTGACTAGCGCCACCTACAATGAGCAGTTCTTC.